This T cell receptor (beta chain) appears in the sequencing data of a study of sequential checkpoint blockade in melanoma. In the study overall: First-line arms were nivolumab then ipilimumab, or the reverse, randomized 1:1. Maintenance nivolumab came after either treatment sequence.

The germline CDR1 and CDR2 sequences are LNHDA and SQIVND (reference sequence). V was trimmed by 5 bases and J by 0 bases, leaving 19 bases between them. This CDR3 spans 17 amino acids. The repertoire was sequenced with immunoSEQ multiplex PCR; TCRdb's copy has only in-frame clones and lacks some. The data contain 12,000 to 15,000 clones, approximately 48% of them singletons. The treatment here: randomized to nivolumab then ipilimumab (arm A) or the reverse (arm B). DNA-damaging chemotherapy had not been given to any patient beforehand. This clone was seen more than once but under ten times. Here the sequenced sample was CD8+ T cells sorted from blood (inferred from file names), taken from a patient given nivolumab and ipilimumab in sequence. The TCR was taken from a human donor with melanoma. V gene TRBV19 combines with J gene TRBJ1-1, with D perhaps matching TRBD1 (6 bases). The CDR3 DNA sequence: TGTGCCAGTAGTTTTTTAGTGGGGGGGCCGGTGAACACTGAAGCTTTCTTT. Translated, it gives CASSFLVGGPVNTEAFF.